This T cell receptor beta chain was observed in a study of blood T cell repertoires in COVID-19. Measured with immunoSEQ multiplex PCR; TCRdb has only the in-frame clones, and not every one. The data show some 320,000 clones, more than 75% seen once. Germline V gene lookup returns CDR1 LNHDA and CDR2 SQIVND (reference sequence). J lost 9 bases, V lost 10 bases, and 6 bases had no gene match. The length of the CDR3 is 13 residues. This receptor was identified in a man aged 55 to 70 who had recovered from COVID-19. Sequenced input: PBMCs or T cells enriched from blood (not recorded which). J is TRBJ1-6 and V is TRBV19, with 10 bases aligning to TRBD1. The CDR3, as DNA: TGTGCCACAAGGACAGGGGGAGGTTCACCCCTCCACTTT. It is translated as CATRTGGGSPLHF.